This paragraph covers one T cell receptor beta chain sequence. The source of the sample is a study of shared clonotypes between healthy human individuals. The study enrolled healthy HIV-negative adults without recent acute infections or vaccinations as donors. V lost 6 bases to trimming and J lost 5 bases; unmatched junction nucleotides: 4. CDR1 and CDR2 from the germline V gene are MNHNY and SVGAGI (reference sequence). The CDR3 covers 14 residues. TCRdb keeps only in-frame clones here, not all; method: immunoSEQ multiplex PCR. The sample shows some 500,000 clones, almost 97% of them seen only once. The chain couples TRBV6-6 to TRBJ1-4; the match to TRBD1 covers 9 bases. The sequence was obtained from a woman between 25 and 40 years old in good health. The sample taken for sequencing was naive CD4+ T cells sorted from blood. Subset described: CD45RA+ positively selected. This CDR3 is CASRGQGRNEKLFF. The CDR3 nucleotides read TGTGCCAGCAGAGGACAGGGGAGGAATGAAAAACTGTTTTTT.